This T cell receptor (beta chain) was recorded in a study of CD8 T cells in Susac syndrome. Whole-study findings and limits: The study's TCR sequencing and HLA analysis covered a relatively small number of individuals, and the study acknowledged this.

V lost 2 bases and J lost 4, with 3 bases in between. The CDR3 consists of 12 residues. For this clonotype: Its antigen is as yet unknown.

An input of about 0.5 to 1 ug of RNA was subjected to reverse transcription using random hexamers. The immunoSEQ assay covered 54 Vbeta and 13 Jbeta segments for CDR3. MiXCR, run by TCRdb on the immunoSEQ multiplex PCR reads, gives a single entry per CDR3 protein. The sample lists under 200,000 distinct CDR3 sequences, 94% occurring once. The chain has TRBV12-3 or TRBV12-4 and TRBJ2-1; D remains ambiguous. The clonotype comes from a human donor with Susac syndrome. The sample consisted of CD4+ T cells from PBMCs. The CDR3 is CASSLKYNEQFF. CDR3 DNA sequence: TGTGCCAGCAGTTTAAAGTACAATGAGCAGTTCTTC.